Listed here are 5 T cell receptor beta chains from one sample, sequenced in a study of T cell repertoires in ileal Crohn's disease (dated by TCRdb to the late 2010s). Library preparation employed the immunoSEQ multiplex PCR assay. The table was pulled from immuneACCESS by TCRdb, which kept in-frame rearrangements only. Such tables lose some clones; where checked, under half of the loss comes from unresolved V genes, and the rest has no known cause. This sample is represented by approximately 13,000 clones; less than 85% of them were singletons. Approximately 6% of the sample is in the top ten clones. The sample was ileal tissue. These receptors were taken from an adult with Crohn's disease.

This clone has more than one count but fewer than ten. This chain uses TRBV18 with TRBJ2-7, with D perhaps matching TRBD2 (5 bases). Germline CDR1 and CDR2: KGHSH and LQKENI. V was cut by 3 bases and J by 5 bases, with 11 bases left in between. CDR3 length: 13 amino acids. CDR3 protein: CASSPHRGNEQYF. CDR3 DNA sequence: TGTGCCAGCTCACCCCATCGGGGAAACGAGCAGTACTTC.

By frequency in the sample, this clone is medium-sized. The chain carries TRBV5-4 and TRBJ1-2; 8 bases are a match to TRBD1. V lost 2 bases to trimming and J lost 3 bases; unmatched junction nucleotides: 3. The length of the CDR3 is 14 residues. Germline CDR1 reads SGHNT; CDR2 reads YYREEE (reference sequence). The CDR3 loop is CASSLQGVDYGYTF. The CDR3 DNA reads TGTGCCAGCAGCTTACAGGGGGTAGACTATGGCTACACCTTC.

A single count supports this clone. The chain couples TRBV4-1 to TRBJ2-3; either TRBD1 or TRBD2 may supply D (5 bases each). This CDR3 contains 17 residues. Trimming took off 3 bases at V and 2 bases at J, with 18 bases between the two ends. Germline V gene lookup returns CDR1 MGHRA and CDR2 YSYEKL. The CDR3, as DNA: TGCGCCAGCAGCCAGACCGGACTGTGGGGGAACACAGATACGCAGTATTTT. Translating it yields CASSQTGLWGNTDTQYF.

This clone was counted only a few times. This chain links TRBV27 with TRBJ2-3, with TRBD2 identical over 10 bases. CDR1 MNHEY and CDR2 SMNVEV come from the germline V gene (reference sequence). Germline trimming cut 2 bases from V and 0 bases from J; bases unmatched to any gene: 11. CDR3 length equals 19 residues. CDR3 in amino acids: CASSLGGGLAGASTDTQYF. CDR3 coding DNA: TGTGCCAGCAGTTTAGGCGGGGGGCTAGCGGGGGCCAGCACAGATACGCAGTATTTT.

The chain combines TRBV11-2 with TRBJ2-7; 10 bases are shared with TRBD2. Losses at the gene ends were 5 bases for V and 0 bases for J; bases not matched to a gene: 13. Germline CDR1 SGHAT, CDR2 FQNNGV. This CDR3 contains 18 residues. The CDR3 nucleotides read TGTGCCAGCAGCCTAGCCGGGACTAGCGACCCGAGCTCCTACGAGCAGTACTTC. It is translated as CASSLAGTSDPSSYEQYF.